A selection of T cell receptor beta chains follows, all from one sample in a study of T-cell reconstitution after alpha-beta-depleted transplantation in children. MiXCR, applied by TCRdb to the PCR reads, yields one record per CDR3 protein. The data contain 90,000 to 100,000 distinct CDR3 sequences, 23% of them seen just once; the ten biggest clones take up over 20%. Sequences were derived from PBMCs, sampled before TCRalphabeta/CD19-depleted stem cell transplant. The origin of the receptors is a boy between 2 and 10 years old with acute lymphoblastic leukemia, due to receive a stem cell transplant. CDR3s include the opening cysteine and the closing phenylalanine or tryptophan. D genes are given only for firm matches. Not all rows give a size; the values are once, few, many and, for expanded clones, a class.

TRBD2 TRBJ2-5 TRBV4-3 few CASSQESGRGSGTQYF TGCGCCAGCAGCCAAGAAAGCGGGCGCGGGAGTGGGACCCAGTACTTC
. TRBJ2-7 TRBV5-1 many CASSLASSYEQYF TGCGCCAGCAGCTTGGCATCCAGCTACGAGCAGTACTTC
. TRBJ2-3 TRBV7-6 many CASSSRGGSTRTDTQYF TGTGCCAGCAGCTCCCGCGGCGGTAGCACACGCACAGATACGCAGTATTTT
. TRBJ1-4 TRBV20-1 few CSATPGATNEKLFF TGCAGTGCTACCCCAGGTGCAACTAATGAAAAACTGTTTTTT
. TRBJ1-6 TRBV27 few CASSSGMGGSPLHF TGTGCCAGCAGTTCCGGAATGGGGGGTTCACCCCTCCACTTT
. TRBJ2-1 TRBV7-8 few CASRIGEGGGRSYNEQFF TGTGCCAGCAGGATTGGGGAGGGGGGAGGACGCTCCTACAATGAGCAGTTCTTC
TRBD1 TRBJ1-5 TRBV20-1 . CSATDRLGTVHQPQHF TGCAGTGCTACAGATAGATTAGGGACAGTTCATCAGCCCCAGCATTTT
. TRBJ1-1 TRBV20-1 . CSASSGEVMNTEAFF TGCAGTGCTAGTTCAGGGGAGGTAATGAACACTGAAGCTTTCTTT
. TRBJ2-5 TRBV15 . CATSRDHEETQYF TGTGCCACCAGCAGGGACCACGAAGAGACCCAGTACTTC
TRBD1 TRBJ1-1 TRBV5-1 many CASSPGDRLNTEAFF TGCGCCAGCAGCCCAGGGGACAGGTTGAACACTGAAGCTTTCTTT
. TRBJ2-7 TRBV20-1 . CSASGRYEQYF TGCAGTGCGTCCGGGAGATACGAGCAGTACTTC
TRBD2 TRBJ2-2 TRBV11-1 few CASSAGGLAEHHANTGELFF TGTGCCAGCAGCGCGGGGGGACTAGCTGAACATCACGCGAACACCGGGGAGCTGTTTTTT
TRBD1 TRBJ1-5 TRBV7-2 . CASSTTGMRNQPQHF TGTGCCAGCAGCACGACAGGGATGCGCAATCAGCCCCAGCATTTT
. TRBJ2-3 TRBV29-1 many CSASNTDTQYF TGCAGCGCTTCCAACACAGATACGCAGTATTTT
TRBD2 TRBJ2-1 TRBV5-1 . CASSPDIAGVGLNEQFF TGCGCCAGCAGCCCGGATATAGCGGGAGTGGGGTTGAATGAGCAGTTCTTC
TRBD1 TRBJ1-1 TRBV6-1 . CASSRDRVKTEAFF TGTGCCAGCAGCCGCGACAGGGTAAAGACTGAAGCTTTCTTT
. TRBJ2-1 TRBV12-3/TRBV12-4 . CASSLVHKGTLYNEQFF TGTGCCAGCAGTTTAGTCCACAAGGGGACCTTATACAATGAGCAGTTCTTC
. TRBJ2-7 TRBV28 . CASSLLSGTYEQYF TGTGCCAGCAGTTTATTGTCTGGAACCTACGAGCAGTACTTC
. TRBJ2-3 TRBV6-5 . CASSYRGSTDTQYF TGTGCCAGCAGTTACCGGGGGAGCACAGATACGCAGTATTTT
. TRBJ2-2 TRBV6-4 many CASSDSSTGELFF TGTGCCAGCAGTGACTCGAGCACCGGGGAGCTGTTTTTT
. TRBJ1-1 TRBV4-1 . CASATVNTEAFF TGCGCCAGCGCAACGGTGAACACTGAAGCTTTCTTT
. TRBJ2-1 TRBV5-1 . CASSLEVLASEQFF TGCGCCAGCAGCTTGGAGGTTCTAGCAAGTGAGCAGTTCTTC
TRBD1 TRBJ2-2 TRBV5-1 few CASSLGQGNTGELFF TGCGCCAGCAGCCTAGGACAGGGCAACACCGGGGAGCTGTTTTTT
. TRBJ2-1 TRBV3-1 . CASSQVRVSGGYNEQFF TGTGCCAGCAGCCAAGTACGTGTTAGCGGAGGTTACAATGAGCAGTTCTTC
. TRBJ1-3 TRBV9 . CASSVGPRDRGNTIYF TGTGCCAGCAGCGTGGGACCGAGAGACAGGGGAAACACCATATATTTT
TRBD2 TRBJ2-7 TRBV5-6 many CASSFAGWTSGVYEQYF TGTGCCAGCAGCTTCGCCGGGTGGACTAGCGGAGTTTACGAGCAGTACTTC
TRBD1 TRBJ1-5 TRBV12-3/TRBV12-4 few CASSRRQGKGQPQHF TGTGCCAGCAGTCGTAGACAGGGTAAGGGCCAGCCCCAGCATTTT
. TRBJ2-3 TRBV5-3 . CARSLGTSSVTDTQYF TGTGCCAGAAGCCTGGGCACCTCCTCTGTCACAGATACGCAGTATTTT
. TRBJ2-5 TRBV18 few CASSLGGPETQYF TGTGCCAGCTCGCTAGGAGGCCCAGAGACCCAGTACTTC
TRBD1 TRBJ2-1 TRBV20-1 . CSAFYHRQGVGEQFF TGCAGTGCTTTCTACCATAGACAGGGGGTTGGTGAGCAGTTCTTC
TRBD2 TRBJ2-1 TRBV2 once CATALAGGPREQFF TGTGCCACCGCTCTAGCGGGAGGGCCCCGTGAGCAGTTCTTC
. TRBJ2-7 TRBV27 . CASGYSDRDSYEQYF TGTGCCAGCGGCTATTCCGACCGGGACTCCTACGAGCAGTACTTC
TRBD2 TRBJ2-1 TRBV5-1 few CASSLVSGRGYNEQFF TGCGCCAGCAGCTTGGTTAGCGGGAGAGGCTACAATGAGCAGTTCTTC
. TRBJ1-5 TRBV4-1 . CASSQGEEGQPQHF TGCGCCAGCAGCCAAGGAGAAGAAGGTCAGCCCCAGCATTTT
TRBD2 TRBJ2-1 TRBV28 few CASSFLAGSSYNEQFF TGTGCCAGCAGTTTCCTAGCGGGTAGCTCCTACAATGAGCAGTTCTTC
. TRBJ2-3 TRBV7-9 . CASSPVVGTDTQYF TGTGCCAGCAGCCCCGTCGTCGGCACAGATACGCAGTATTTT
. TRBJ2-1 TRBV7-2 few CASSWISGVSYNEQFF TGTGCCAGCAGCTGGATTAGCGGAGTCTCCTACAATGAGCAGTTCTTC
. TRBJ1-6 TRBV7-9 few CASSLVSVILALHF TGTGCCAGCAGCTTAGTGAGCGTAATTTTAGCCCTCCACTTT
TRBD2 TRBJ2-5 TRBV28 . CASSLGLAEAWETQYF TGTGCCAGCAGTCTGGGACTAGCGGAGGCCTGGGAGACCCAGTACTTC
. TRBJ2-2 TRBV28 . CASSWLPSTGELFF TGTGCCAGCAGTTGGTTGCCGAGTACCGGGGAGCTGTTTTTT
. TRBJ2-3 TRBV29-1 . CSVEGLASLGTDTQYF TGCAGCGTTGAAGGTCTAGCCTCGTTAGGGACAGATACGCAGTATTTT
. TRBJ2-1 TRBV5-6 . CASSSPLRPYNEQFF TGTGCCAGCAGCTCCCCTTTAAGGCCCTACAATGAGCAGTTCTTC
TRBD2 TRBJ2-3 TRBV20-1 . CSALPGLAGGDTTDTQYF TGCAGTGCTCTACCGGGACTAGCGGGAGGGGACACCACAGATACGCAGTATTTT
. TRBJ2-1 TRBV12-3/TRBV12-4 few CASSPGGRGRLGEQFF TGTGCCAGCAGCCCAGGGGGGAGGGGCCGGTTAGGGGAGCAGTTCTTC
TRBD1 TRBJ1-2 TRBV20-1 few CSAVGTGGNYGYTF TGCAGTGCGGTTGGGACAGGGGGCAACTATGGCTACACCTTC
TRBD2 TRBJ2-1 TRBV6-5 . CASSYFPSGRADEQFF TGTGCCAGCAGTTACTTCCCTAGCGGGAGGGCGGATGAGCAGTTCTTC
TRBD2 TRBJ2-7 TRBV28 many CASSSYLTSGRSYSYEQYF TGTGCCAGCAGTTCCTACCTTACTAGCGGGAGGTCTTACTCCTACGAGCAGTACTTC
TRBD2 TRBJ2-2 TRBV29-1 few CSVITGGFGELFF TGCAGCGTCATCACGGGAGGTTTCGGGGAGCTGTTTTTT
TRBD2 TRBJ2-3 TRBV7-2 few CASSFRRLAATDTQYF TGTGCCAGCAGCTTCCGACGGCTAGCGGCCACAGATACGCAGTATTTT
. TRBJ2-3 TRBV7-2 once CASSLEGSITDTQYF TGTGCCAGCAGCTTGGAGGGCTCAATCACAGATACGCAGTATTTT
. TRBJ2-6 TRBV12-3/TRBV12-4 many CASSFARGGSGANVLTF TGTGCCAGCAGTTTCGCCAGGGGAGGGTCTGGGGCCAACGTCCTGACTTTC
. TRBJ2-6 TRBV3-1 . CASCRRRSGSGANVLTF TGTGCCAGCTGCCGGCGGAGGTCGGGGAGCGGGGCCAACGTCCTGACTTTC
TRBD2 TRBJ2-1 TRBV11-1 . CASSKGTSGGAFYNEQFF TGTGCCAGCAGCAAGGGGACTAGCGGAGGGGCCTTTTACAATGAGCAGTTCTTC
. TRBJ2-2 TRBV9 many CASSFSSKGSTGELFF TGTGCCAGCAGCTTTTCGTCGAAAGGGAGCACCGGGGAGCTGTTTTTT
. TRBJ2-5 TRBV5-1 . CASATVNQETQYF TGCGCCAGCGCCACGGTGAACCAAGAGACCCAGTACTTC
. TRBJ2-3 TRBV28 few CASSFSPGRGTDTQYF TGTGCCAGCAGTTTTAGTCCCGGCCGGGGCACAGATACGCAGTATTTT
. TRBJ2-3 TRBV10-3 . CAISESTDTQYF TGTGCCATCAGTGAGTCCACAGATACGCAGTATTTT